This TCR beta chain was identified in a study of T cells in Graves' hyperthyroidism and ophthalmopathy (dated 2019 in TCRdb). A note on the overall study: Peripheral blood samples were taken at the time of initial diagnosis, prior to any treatment. The 95 to 100 discovery patients were randomly divided into training and test sets at a 7:3 ratio. After sampling, hyperthyroidism patients received methimazole starting at 30 mg daily, and ophthalmopathy patients received high-dose intravenous methylprednisolone. To identify distinguishing TCR V-J signatures, a discovery cohort of around 98 patients was used, comprising some 45 with Graves' ophthalmopathy and around 60 with stable Graves' hyperthyroidism. The paper reports TCR Vbeta CDR3 sequencing of roughly 140 peripheral blood samples: 40 to 45 ophthalmopathy, fewer than 85 hyperthyroidism and around 17 progressor patients. An independent validation cohort of about 19 hyperthyroidism patients and about 16 patients who later progressed to ophthalmopathy tested prospective prediction of ophthalmopathy. In addition, the study compared T-cell repertoires in thyroid tissue and in blood from a handful of Graves' hyperthyroidism patients. What the study reported, not specific to this receptor: Most expanded thyroid clonotypes (frequency above 0.001) were also detected in blood, suggesting blood repertoires may reflect thyroid immune responses. Ophthalmopathy was separated from stable hyperthyroidism by a 13 V-J signature model, with 85% to 90% sensitivity and approximately 84% specificity obtained in cross-validation and 80%/75% obtained in testing. In validation, the model predicted progression to ophthalmopathy a median of roughly 6.1 months before onset, with roughly 70% sensitivity and more than 72% specificity. Sample size was not statistically predetermined, and blinding of investigators to group allocation was not performed.

There are 14 amino acids in the CDR3, from cysteine to phenylalanine inclusive. Left in the record is the CDR3 DNA by itself, 42 bases read in frame from the first base. CDR1 is given as SGHTA and CDR2 as FQGTGA, both from the germline V gene. Of note for this clonotype: The antigen this receptor binds is unknown. A much larger clonotype is one base distant, so this may be a read error.

Moderately to severely active disease, a Clinical Activity Score of at least 3, a NOSPECS grade of at least 4, and a duration under 3 months were present in ophthalmopathy patients. Any patient with an uncontrolled infection, another autoimmune disease, pregnancy or lactation was excluded. Clinical symptoms, serum thyroxine and TRAb, thyroid ultrasound, and orbital computed tomography formed the basis for the diagnoses. PBMCs were separated from approximately 9.9 ml of fresh peripheral blood using Ficoll-Paque density gradient centrifugation. Total RNA was extracted with Trizol reagent, and quality was checked on an Agilent 2100 Bioanalyzer. Amplification of TCR beta CDR3 regions was carried out from RNA transcripts. The first round of RT-PCR for the TCR CDR3 was performed with the HTBI primer set and the Qiagen OneStep RT-PCR kit. Libraries were constructed in a second round of multiplex PCR, after which size selection and purification were performed. Sequencing of the libraries was done on an Illumina HiSeq2000 using paired-end 100 bp reads. In the paper's pipeline: Raw data were processed with SOAPnuke, discarding reads with adapters, uncalled bases, mean Phred below 15, or no exact constant-primer or identifier match. High-quality paired reads were merged using COPE v1.2.5, and each unique nucleotide sequence was defined as a clonotype. MiTCR v1.1 was used to align the clonotypes against IMGT TRBV, TRBD and TRBJ reference segments. Analysis was restricted to V-J combinations with a frequency above 0.0001, which covered roughly 99% of repertoires. A TCS score was defined as the ratio of F50 (clonal expansion) to E x V (chaos), with BLOSUM62-based TCRdist applied between CDR3 peptides within each V-J. Welch's t-statistics and random forest reduced around 520 V-J features to roughly 13, which were used in a naive Bayes classifier (R e1071). The public reads were reprocessed in TCRdb via fastp at Q25 and MiXCR, keeping in-frame beta chains. One record per CDR3 amino acid sequence lists the most common genes and DNA. These V and J calls derive from TCRdb rather than the authors' analysis. This sample has about 640,000 distinct CDR3 sequences in its table, and about 20% of those were observed once. The ten largest clones represent about 34% of the sample.

This TCR derives from a man between 25 and 39 years old with Graves' ophthalmopathy. Material for sequencing was blood. This receptor chain uses TRBV7-3 and TRBJ2-5; the D call could be TRBD1 or TRBD2, with each sharing 5 bases. The CDR3 reads as follows: CSSSLYGTSGTQYF. The bases read TGTTCCAGCAGCTTATACGGGACCTCGGGGACCCAGTACTTC.